The clone carrying this T cell receptor (beta chain) occurred a few times. This record belongs to a study of cytomegalovirus exposure and HLA in healthy donors. There are 15 residues in the CDR3. V lost 3 bases, J lost 7 bases, and 4 bases stayed unmatched. Germline-derived CDR1 and CDR2 are SGDLS and YYNGEE. PCR primers comprised 60 Vbeta and 13 Jbeta primers. Using immunoSEQ multiplex PCR, the repertoire was profiled, and TCRdb retains in-frame clones only, with some absent. The sample has tens of thousands of clones; about 66% are singletons. Sequenced sample: PBMCs. V is TRBV9 and J is TRBJ2-1; 13 nucleotides align to TRBD2. This receptor was identified in a woman aged 50 to 65 in good health and CMV-seropositive. In DNA, the CDR3 is TGTGCCAGCAGCGAACTAGCGGGGGGGAAAAATGAGCAGTTCTTC. Amino acids: CASSELAGGKNEQFF.